Below, one TCR beta chain is given with its context. It has no known antigen specificity. Per-base qualities were not stored, and no clone one base away is much larger. Ophthalmopathy patients had moderately to severely active disease, with a Clinical Activity Score of 3 or more, a NOSPECS grade of 4 or more, and a disease duration of less than 3 months. The study excluded patients with uncontrolled infections, other autoimmune diseases, pregnancy or lactation. Clinical symptoms, serum thyroxine and TRAb, thyroid ultrasound, and orbital computed tomography formed the basis for the diagnoses. PBMCs were isolated from approximately 10 ml of fresh peripheral blood by Ficoll-Paque density gradient centrifugation. Trizol reagent was used to extract total RNA, and RNA quality was then checked on an Agilent 2100 Bioanalyzer. The TCR beta CDR3 regions were amplified from the RNA transcripts. A first-round RT-PCR of the TCR CDR3 used the HTBI primer set with the Qiagen OneStep RT-PCR kit. Libraries were constructed in a second round of multiplex PCR, after which size selection and purification were performed. The libraries were sequenced on an Illumina HiSeq2000 using paired-end 100 bp reads. The authors' pipeline ran thus. SOAPnuke was used to process the raw data, with reads discarded if the reads contained adapters or uncalled bases, had a mean Phred below 15, or lacked an exact constant-primer or identifier match. High-quality paired reads were merged using COPE v1.2.5, and each unique nucleotide sequence was defined as a clonotype. MiTCR v1.1 was used to align clonotypes to the IMGT TRBV, TRBD and TRBJ reference segments. Only V-J combinations with frequency above 0.0001, covering roughly 99% of repertoires, were analysed. The TCS score was defined as F50 (clonal expansion) divided by E x V (chaos), with BLOSUM62-based TCRdist calculated between CDR3 peptides within each V-J. Welch's t-statistics and random forest reduced fewer than 550 V-J features to 10 to 15, which were used in a naive Bayes classifier (R e1071). In-frame beta chains were kept once TCRdb had trimmed the public reads at Q25 with fastp and called clones with MiXCR. Merged by CDR3 protein, the rows form single entries marked with the most common genes and DNA. The V and J calls and clone size are TCRdb's, not the authors'. The sample includes fewer than 450,000 distinct CDR3 sequences, with about a fifth observed a single time. The top ten clones comprise less than 45% of the sample.

For this chain, trimming is 3 bases at the V end and 4 bases at the J end, and the number of junction bases without a gene match is 5. CDR1 is given as SGHRS and CDR2 as YFSETQ, both from the germline V gene. The CDR3 sequence holds 14 residues, the cysteine and phenylalanine included. Only CDR3 DNA remains: 42 bases, in frame from the first base. The data were obtained in a study of T cells in Graves' hyperthyroidism and ophthalmopathy (dated 2019 in TCRdb). Some background on the complete study: Peripheral blood samples were taken at the time of initial diagnosis, prior to any treatment. The 100 or so discovery patients were randomly split 7:3 into training and test sets. To identify TCR V-J signatures that set the groups apart, the researchers used a discovery cohort of about a hundred patients, made up of roughly 45 with Graves' ophthalmopathy and approximately 57 with stable Graves' hyperthyroidism. The study also compared thyroid tissue and blood T-cell repertoires from 6 or 7 Graves' hyperthyroidism patients. Once sampling was done, hyperthyroidism patients were given methimazole at a starting dose of 30 mg daily, whereas ophthalmopathy patients were given high-dose intravenous methylprednisolone. Prospective prediction of ophthalmopathy was tested in an independent validation cohort of some 20 hyperthyroidism patients and approximately 17 patients who later progressed to ophthalmopathy. The paper reports TCR Vbeta CDR3 sequencing of some 140 peripheral blood samples: some 44 ophthalmopathy, under 85 hyperthyroidism and around 17 progressor patients.

Results and caveats for the whole study, not just this receptor: No statistical method was used to fix the sample size in advance, and group allocation was not hidden from the investigators. Most expanded thyroid clonotypes (frequency above 0.001) were also found in blood, which suggests that blood repertoires may mirror thyroid immune responses. In validation, the model predicted progression to ophthalmopathy with over 60% sensitivity and approximately 72% specificity, a median of 6.5 months before onset. Ophthalmopathy was separated from stable hyperthyroidism by a 13 V-J signature model, with approximately 86% sensitivity and just over 81% specificity obtained in cross-validation and 80%/75% obtained in testing.

Sequences were obtained from blood. The TCR sequence derives from a man aged 18 to 30 with Graves' ophthalmopathy. Recombination connected TRBV5-1 to TRBJ2-5; 8 nucleotides in the junction match TRBD1. The nucleotide sequence reads TGCGCCAGCAGCTACATGGGACAGGCAGAGACCCAGTACTTC. Its protein is CASSYMGQAETQYF.